This T cell receptor beta chain was sequenced during a study of cytomegalovirus exposure and HLA in healthy donors. General study findings and limits: There were a few CMV-associated chains whose specificity for CMV antigens was confirmed in vitro.

Primers for the PCR totalled 60 Vbeta and 13 Jbeta. Produced via immunoSEQ multiplex PCR; TCRdb's table is partial and in-frame only. The table lists approximately 120,000 clones. Healthy bone marrow donors formed the donor group. About this clone itself: Its target is not known.

CDR3 length: 16 residues. Trimming shortened V by 4 bases and J by 3 bases, and 20 bases separated the two germline ends. Germline loops: CDR1 SGHRS, CDR2 YFSETQ. This sequence originates from a man in his forties or fifties in good health and CMV-seronegative. The chain employs TRBV5-1 and TRBJ2-7; D is possibly TRBD2 (7 bases). The sample consisted of PBMCs. For the CDR3, the DNA is TGCGCCAGCAGCCCGGGGGGCACGACGGGGGGCTACGAGCAGTACTTC. Translating gives CASSPGGTTGGYEQYF.